This TCR beta chain was observed in a study of T cells in localized non-small cell lung cancer. Whole-study results and caveats: Sequencing covered just one tumor region, so heterogeneity cannot be ruled out. Out of the top 100 tumor clones, a median 57 were seen in adjacent lung. Adjacent uninvolved lung had the highest clonality, suggesting focused antigen responses. Longer overall survival was seen with higher T cell density measured in blood.

The CDR3 runs 12 residues. The V end lost 3 bases, the J end lost 0 bases, and 5 bases lay between the germline ends. Germline V gene lookup returns CDR1 GTSNPN and CDR2 SVGIG (reference sequence). Notes on this clone: Its antigen is as yet unknown.

Profiling relied on immunoSEQ multiplex PCR, and the TCRdb table lists in-frame clones only, not all of them. The table shows 2,000 or so clones, with around a third occurring only once. This rearrangement joins TRBV30 to TRBJ1-1, with no clear D. This clonotype originated in a female donor over 55 with stage I lung adenocarcinoma. The sample was lung tumor tissue, taken before any cancer treatment. CDR3 loop: CAWSQLNTEAFF. CDR3 nucleotides: TGTGCCTGGAGCCAGCTGAACACTGAAGCTTTCTTT.